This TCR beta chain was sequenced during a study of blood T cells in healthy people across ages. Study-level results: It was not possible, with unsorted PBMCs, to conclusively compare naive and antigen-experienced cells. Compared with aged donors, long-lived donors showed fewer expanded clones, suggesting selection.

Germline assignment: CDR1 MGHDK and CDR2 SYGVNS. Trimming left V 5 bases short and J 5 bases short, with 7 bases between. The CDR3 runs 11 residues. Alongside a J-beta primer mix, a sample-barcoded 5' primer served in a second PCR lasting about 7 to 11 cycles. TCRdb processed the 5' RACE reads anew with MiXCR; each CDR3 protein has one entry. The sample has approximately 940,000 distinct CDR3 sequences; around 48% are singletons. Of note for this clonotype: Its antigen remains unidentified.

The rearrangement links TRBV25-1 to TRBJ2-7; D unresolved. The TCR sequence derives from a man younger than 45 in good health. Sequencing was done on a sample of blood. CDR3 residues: CASSTGHEQYF. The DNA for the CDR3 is TGTGCCAGCAGTACCGGACACGAGCAGTACTTC.